The 9 T cell receptor beta chains in this list originate from one sample, sequenced in a study of T cell repertoires in cytomegalovirus infection. TCRdb analysed the reads with MiXCR anew, one entry per CDR3 protein. The sample holds around 740,000 distinct CDR3 sequences, 35% to 45% seen once. What was sequenced was PBMCs. Receptor source: a human donor in good health (CMV status not recorded). Some clones in this sample may be carry-over from other donors' samples.

The chain recombines TRBV19 with TRBJ1-5; D is uncertain. The CDR3 contains 16 residues. Germline lookup yields CDR1 LNHDA and CDR2 SQIVND (reference sequence). V shed 2 bases and J shed 6 bases, with 17 bases lying between them. CDR3 in amino acids: CASSISGVGSRQPQHF. CDR3 coding DNA: TGTGCCAGTAGTATATCCGGGGTTGGGTCTCGTCAGCCCCAGCATTTT.

This clonotype came up a few times. The chain has TRBV7-8 and TRBJ1-4, with a tentative D call TRBD1 (6 bases). Per germline, CDR1 SGHVS and CDR2 FQNEAQ. CDR3 size: 15 residues. Trimming removed 5 bases from V and 6 bases from J, with 16 bases in between. This chain's CDR3 is CASSDHRAVDEKLFF. CDR3 nucleotide sequence: TGTGCCAGCAGCGACCACAGGGCGGTAGATGAAAAACTGTTTTTT.

This clonotype was observed a handful of times. The V gene is TRBV6-1, the J gene TRBJ2-5; D call uncertain. The CDR3 has 16 amino acids. Trimming shortened V by 1 base and J by 5 bases, and 17 bases separated the two germline ends. Germline V gene sequence: CDR1 MNHNS, CDR2 SASEGT. The CDR3 DNA is TGTGCCAGCAGTGAAGGGAAAGCACCAGTTCTGGAGACCCAGTACTTC. Protein: CASSEGKAPVLETQYF.

Regarding this clonotype: The junction differs from germline at one of its ends, possibly a read error. The chain recombines TRBV4-1 with TRBJ1-3; possibly TRBD1 for D (6 bases). The CDR3 has 18 residues. The V gene's germline CDR1 is MGHRA and CDR2 YSYEKL. The CDR3 spells CASSQEGMRTASGDTIYF. The DNA of the CDR3 is TGCGCCAGCAGCCAAGAAGGAATGAGGACAGCCTCTGGAGACACCATATATTTT.

The chain couples TRBV7-2 to TRBJ2-5; no firm D call. Trimming took off 3 bases at V and 2 bases at J, with 16 bases between the two ends. The CDR3 consists of 16 residues. Germline V CDR1 and CDR2: SGHTA, FQGNSA. CDR3 DNA: TGTGCCAGCAGCTTGCCTAACTGGTATAGACAAGAGACCCAGTACTTC. Protein sequence: CASSLPNWYRQETQYF.

Of note for this clonotype: At one boundary the junction diverges from the germline segment, which might be a read error. The rearrangement joins TRBV6-8 to TRBJ2-4; D call uncertain. The CDR3 consists of 14 residues. CDR1 is MNHGY, CDR2 SAAAGT, per germline. The chain's CDR3 is CASRYDLAKNIQYF. The CDR3 DNA reads as TGTGCCAGCCGTTACGATCTAGCCAAAAACATTCAGTACTTC.

Points on this clonotype: Given a much more abundant clone one base away, this may be a read error. V gene TRBV7-2 combines with J gene TRBJ2-1; D is uncertain. Germline CDR1 SGHTA, CDR2 FQGNSA. CDR3 length equals 16 residues. The CDR3 spells CASSLDPHRANNEPFF. The CDR3 DNA reads TGTGCCAGCAGCTTAGACCCCCACCGGGCTAACAATGAGCCGTTCTTC.

Details on this clonotype: One end of the junction does not line up with germline, which may come from a read error. The chain couples TRBV7-2 to TRBJ2-3, with D tentatively TRBD1 or TRBD2 (5 bases each). Germline V gene lookup returns CDR1 SGHTA and CDR2 FQGNSA. The CDR3 extends over 14 amino acids. CDR3 residues: CASSLLRGTDTKDF. The CDR3 DNA reads TGTGCCAGCAGCTTACTTCGGGGCACAGATACGAAGGATTTT.

In DNA form, the CDR3 reads TGTGCCAGCAGCCCGGTCTCCGGCGGGAACACTGAAGCTTTCTTT. As protein: CASSPVSGGNTEAFF. The rearrangement uses TRBV7-9 and TRBJ1-1; D not certain. V lost 5 bases, J lost 1 base, and 14 bases lay in between. CDR3 length: 15 amino acids. CDR1 and CDR2 (germline): SEHNR, FQNEAQ (reference sequence).